The rows below give T cell receptor beta chains drawn from one sample of a study of blood T cells in healthy people across ages. In TCRdb, the 5' RACE reads were re-called with MiXCR into one record per CDR3 protein. The profile covers around 870,000 distinct CDR3 sequences, with 25% to 35% appearing a single time and about 18% taken by the ten largest. Sequencing used blood. These TCRs come from a woman over 75 in good health. The conserved cysteine and the conserved F or W are not part of the CDR3 here.

v_gene	j_gene	len	CDR3aa
TRBV6-5	TRBJ2-7	14	ASSSTFSGRRAEQY
TRBV28	TRBJ2-3	13	ASSGTGFFTDTQY
TRBV28	TRBJ2-1	14	ASRTGTGGSYNEQF
TRBV5-1	TRBJ1-2	13	ASSLGPSYNYGYT
TRBV14	TRBJ2-5	12	ASSQGARSETQY
TRBV7-6	TRBJ1-5	11	ASSTREYQPQH
TRBV30	TRBJ2-1	13	AWTLGGQGHNEQF
TRBV5-1	TRBJ1-6	14	ASSSRTETYNSPPH
TRBV3-1	TRBJ1-2	10	ASSQNFLGYT
TRBV6-2/TRBV6-3	TRBJ2-2	14	ASSYSLTRAVGELF
TRBV29-1	TRBJ2-1	12	SVEPSGGFNEQF
TRBV20-1	TRBJ2-5	12	SADPGTGEETQY
TRBV5-1	TRBJ1-1	12	ASSIQTGNTEAF
TRBV6-5	TRBJ2-3	13	ASNRDTGRTDTQY
TRBV9	TRBJ2-7	12	ASSSGGLYNEQY
TRBV5-1	TRBJ2-5	12	ASSPGTHGETQY
TRBV6-2/TRBV6-3	TRBJ1-1	12	ASNPNNMNTEAF
TRBV18	TRBJ1-6	13	ASSPGSAGNSPLH
TRBV11-1	TRBJ2-1	12	ASKASASYNEQF
TRBV7-8	TRBJ2-4	13	ASSLEGLPKNIQY
TRBV20-1	TRBJ2-7	10	SPAASSYEQY
TRBV28	TRBJ2-4	14	ASSLFGTPGVRIQY
TRBV3-1	TRBJ1-1	10	ASSQSSTQAF
TRBV20-1	TRBJ1-2	10	SGNREPRGYT
TRBV4-1	NA	13	ASSQGGALNYEQY
TRBV2	TRBJ1-4	12	ASSVGTVREKLF
TRBV5-1	TRBJ1-1	12	ASSLRSGQGQAF
TRBV3-1	TRBJ1-2	10	ASSQDTGGYT
TRBV28	TRBJ1-2	10	ASREGARGYT
TRBV5-5	TRBJ2-1	13	ASSFRQGSANEQF
TRBV20-1	TRBJ1-3	12	SARAGFSGNTIY
TRBV14	TRBJ2-5	12	ASSQDKGYETQY
TRBV27	TRBJ1-5	13	ASSSGVGDNQPQH
TRBV21-1	TRBJ2-3	15	ASSTGVWLHSTDTQY
TRBV24-1	TRBJ2-7	14	ATSDSGRGGSYEQY
TRBV20-1	TRBJ2-4	14	SARDFRGPAKNIQY